This T cell receptor beta chain was documented in a study of spatial heterogeneity in lung cancer. This clonotype was seen a handful of times. TCRdb re-called the 5' RACE reads with MiXCR, one entry per CDR3 protein. Here the sample spans some 16,000 distinct CDR3 sequences, roughly 19% being singletons. The time point is: blood at routine non-recurrence follow-up after resection. Germline V lookup: CDR1 SQVTM, CDR2 ANQGSEA. The CDR3 consists of 15 residues. Trimming took off 5 bases at V and 7 bases at J, with 18 bases between the two ends. The sequences come from PBMCs, collected at follow-up. The chain employs TRBV29-1 and TRBJ1-6, with a weak D call TRBD1 (5 bases). The sequence was collected from a male donor with early-stage non-small cell lung cancer. CDR3 bases: TGCAGCGTTCGCCTTGGGGCAGGGACCAATTCACCCCTCCACTTT. The encoded protein is CSVRLGAGTNSPLHF.